Listed below are T cell receptor beta chains from one sample, sequenced in a study of CD8+CD57+ T cells in acquired aplastic anemia. TCRdb independently ran MiXCR on the reads; one entry per CDR3 protein. This sample yields about 180,000 distinct CDR3 sequences, of which almost 50% are seen a single time; under 15% belongs to the top ten. The specimen was sorted CD4+, CD8+, or CD8+CD57+ T cells (not recorded which) from PBMCs. The receptors stem from a human donor with aplastic anemia. CDR3s include the opening cysteine and the closing phenylalanine or tryptophan. Fields, in order: V gene, clone size, J gene, CDR3 length, D gene, CDR3 DNA, CDR3 protein. D genes are given only for firm matches. Clone size, where shown, is once, few, many, or a class for clones that have expanded.

v_call: TRBV9
clone_size: -
j_call: TRBJ1-1
cdr3_length: 14
d_call: -
cdr3_nt: TGTGCCAGCAGCGTGATACAGGGTGGAACTGAAGCTTTCTTT
cdr3_aa: CASSVIQGGTEAFF

v_call: TRBV25-1
clone_size: -
j_call: TRBJ2-7
cdr3_length: 14
d_call: -
cdr3_nt: TGTGCCAGCAGTGAATATTCCCAAACCCACGAGCAGTACTTC
cdr3_aa: CASSEYSQTHEQYF

v_call: TRBV20-1
clone_size: many
j_call: TRBJ2-3
cdr3_length: 15
d_call: TRBD2
cdr3_nt: TGCAGTGCTAGAGAAGGCGGGGGGGCAGCAGATACGCAGTATTTT
cdr3_aa: CSAREGGGAADTQYF

v_call: TRBV6-1
clone_size: few
j_call: TRBJ1-4
cdr3_length: 15
d_call: -
cdr3_nt: TGTGCCAGCAGAGGGGGGACAACAACTAATGAAAAACTGTTTTTT
cdr3_aa: CASRGGTTTNEKLFF

v_call: TRBV5-1
clone_size: many
j_call: TRBJ2-7
cdr3_length: 16
d_call: -
cdr3_nt: TGCGCCAGCAGCTCTCGCAGACCGGGGACCCACTACGAGCAGTACTTC
cdr3_aa: CASSSRRPGTHYEQYF

v_call: TRBV18
clone_size: few
j_call: TRBJ2-7
cdr3_length: 14
d_call: TRBD2
cdr3_nt: TGTGCCAGCTCACCGGCTAGCGGTCCCTACGAGCAGTACTTC
cdr3_aa: CASSPASGPYEQYF

v_call: TRBV7-8
clone_size: -
j_call: TRBJ2-3
cdr3_length: 16
d_call: TRBD2
cdr3_nt: TGTGCCAGCAGCCCAAGGACTAGCGGGGGGGCAGATACGCAGTATTTT
cdr3_aa: CASSPRTSGGADTQYF

v_call: TRBV29-1
clone_size: few
j_call: TRBJ2-7
cdr3_length: 14
d_call: -
cdr3_nt: TGCAGCGTCCGACAGCAGAATACGTTTGACGAGCAGTACTTC
cdr3_aa: CSVRQQNTFDEQYF

v_call: TRBV29-1
clone_size: -
j_call: TRBJ1-1
cdr3_length: 13
d_call: -
cdr3_nt: TGCAGCGTTGAAGATCGGGACAAATTCGAAGCTTTCTTT
cdr3_aa: CSVEDRDKFEAFF

v_call: TRBV19
clone_size: many
j_call: TRBJ2-7
cdr3_length: 14
d_call: -
cdr3_nt: TGTGCCAGTAGTATAGGTGTCGGAACCTACGAGCAGTACTTC
cdr3_aa: CASSIGVGTYEQYF

v_call: TRBV5-1
clone_size: many
j_call: TRBJ2-3
cdr3_length: 14
d_call: -
cdr3_nt: TGCGCCAGCAGCTCGACCCCGGGGACCCCTACGCAGTATTTT
cdr3_aa: CASSSTPGTPTQYF